Below are 17 T cell receptor beta chains sequenced from a single sample in a study of blood T cell repertoires in COVID-19. Using immunoSEQ multiplex PCR, the repertoire was profiled, and TCRdb retains in-frame clones only, with some absent. The sample comprises some 74,000 clones, about 80% of which are singletons, and 9.5% to 15% rests with the top ten. The specimen was peripheral blood. These receptors came from a human donor in a cohort sampled during active COVID-19.

The rearrangement joins TRBV7-2 to TRBJ2-3, with 7 bases fitting TRBD2. Unmatched junction bases numbered 14, after V lost 11 bases and J lost 3 bases. Germline lookup yields CDR1 SGHTA and CDR2 FQGNSA. This CDR3 has 15 amino acids. CDR3 in DNA: TGTGCCGGGGGAGCGGGGAGGGTTTGGACAGATACGCAGTATTTT. Protein: CAGGAGRVWTDTQYF.

The gene calls are TRBV29-1 and TRBJ2-3; TRBD2 matches 7 bases. The J segment lost 0 bases and the V segment lost 6 bases, leaving 12 bases of the junction unmatched. The CDR3 sequence is 16 residues long. Germline V CDR1 and CDR2: SQVTM, ANQGSEA. The CDR3 here is CSVIGGRYTSTDTQYF. The DNA for the CDR3 is TGCAGCGTGATTGGCGGGAGATATACTAGCACAGATACGCAGTATTTT.

In its sample, this clone was seen once. J is TRBJ1-5 and V is TRBV19; D call uncertain. The ends were cut back, 1 base at V and 0 bases at J, with 10 bases in the middle. Germline assignment: CDR1 LNHDA and CDR2 SQIVND (reference sequence). The CDR3 totals 16 residues. CDR3 in amino acids: CASSIVSGGSNQPQHF. The DNA of the CDR3 is TGTGCCAGTAGTATAGTTAGCGGCGGTAGCAATCAGCCCCAGCATTTT.

This clone occurred once. The chain employs TRBV3-1 (or the pseudogene TRBV3-2) and TRBJ2-3, with a tentative D call TRBD2 (6 bases). The CDR3 extends over 16 amino acids. The germline V gene has CDR1 LGHDT and CDR2 YNNKEL (reference sequence). V dropped 0 bases and J dropped 0 bases, with 10 bases sitting between them. The CDR3 bases are TGTGCCAGCAGCCAAGAAGGGAGGTGGAGCACAGATACGCAGTATTTT. This codes for CASSQEGRWSTDTQYF.

The chain couples TRBV4-3 to TRBJ2-7; 8 nucleotides line up with TRBD1. The V and J ends lost 0 bases and 1 base, in that order; junction bases with no gene match: 20. This CDR3 spans 21 amino acids. Germline CDR1 LGHNA, CDR2 YSLEER. Here the CDR3 reads CASSQDILYGQGAFRSYEQYF. CDR3 nucleotides: TGCGCCAGCAGCCAAGATATCTTATACGGCCAGGGGGCTTTTAGGTCCTACGAGCAGTACTTC.

This chain joins TRBV14 and TRBJ1-6; the D gene is possibly TRBD1 (6 bases). Germline assignment: CDR1 SGHDN and CDR2 FVKESK. Trimming removed 4 bases from V and 8 bases from J, with 15 bases in between. This CDR3 spans 15 amino acids. The CDR3 nucleotides are TGTGCCAGCAGCCTCCTACAGGGCTTTGATTCACCCCTCCACTTT. Protein: CASSLLQGFDSPLHF.

The chain employs TRBV7-2 and TRBJ2-5; tentatively, D is TRBD2 (7 bases). Germline V gives CDR1 SGHTA, CDR2 FQGNSA. The CDR3 runs to 15 residues. With 1 base removed from V and 2 bases from J, the gap between germline ends came to 11 bases. CDR3 protein: CASSLGGGGQETQYF. DNA for the CDR3: TGTGCCAGCAGCTTAGGGGGGGGCGGGCAAGAGACCCAGTACTTC.

The rearrangement joins TRBV7-7 to TRBJ2-7; TRBD2 matches 10 bases. The CDR3 has 16 residues. CDR1 is SSHAT, CDR2 FNYEAQ, per germline (reference sequence). The CDR3 reads CASSLNITSGTYEQYV. The DNA of the CDR3 is TGTGCTAGCAGCCTTAATATTACTAGCGGGACCTACGAGCAGTACGTC.

The J gene is TRBJ2-1, the V gene TRBV7-6; 7 nucleotides align to TRBD2. The germline gives CDR1 SGHVS, CDR2 FNYEAQ. V was pared by 1 base and J by 6 bases, with 6 bases of the junction left unmatched. CDR3 size: 15 residues. DNA for the CDR3: TGTGCCAGCAGCTTAGGGGAGGGACTGACCAATGAGCAGTTCTTC. It specifies CASSLGEGLTNEQFF. The whole variable domain, filled in from reference TRBV7-6 and TRBJ2-1, reads GAGVSQSPRYKVTKRGQDVALRCDPISGHVSLYWYRQALGQGPEFLTYFNYEAQQDKSGLPNDRFSAERPEGSISTLTIQRTEQRDSAMYRCASSLGEGLTNEQFFGPGTRLTVL.

This chain uses TRBV19 with TRBJ2-3; 9 bases map to TRBD1. This CDR3 has 14 residues. V was pared by 7 bases and J by 6 bases, with 8 bases of the junction left unmatched. Germline CDR1 reads LNHDA; CDR2 reads SQIVND (reference sequence). CDR3 in amino acids: CASTPDRGVDTQYF. In DNA form, the CDR3 reads TGTGCCAGTACTCCGGACAGGGGAGTGGATACGCAGTATTTT.

This rearrangement joins TRBV7-2 to TRBJ2-5; no definite D call. V gave up 1 base and J gave up 1 base, with 4 bases separating them. CDR1 is SGHTA, CDR2 FQGNSA, per germline. The CDR3 runs 13 residues. CDR3 in amino acids: CASSLGLQETQYF. Here the CDR3 DNA reads TGTGCCAGCAGCTTAGGTCTCCAAGAGACCCAGTACTTC.

This sequence joins TRBV7-8 and TRBJ2-4; possible D gene TRBD2, 6 bases. V dropped 1 base and J dropped 2 bases, with 12 bases sitting between them. CDR1 and CDR2 from the germline V gene are SGHVS and FQNEAQ. The CDR3 sequence is 16 residues long. The CDR3, as DNA: TGTGCCAGCAGCTTAGTGTTCGGCGGGACCAAAAACATTCAGTACTTC. Translating it yields CASSLVFGGTKNIQYF.

V is TRBV5-4 and J is TRBJ2-2, with 7 bases lining up with TRBD1. Germline CDR1 and CDR2: SGHNT and YYREEE (reference sequence). V shed 2 bases, J shed 4 bases, and the junction held 5 bases outside the gene matches. CDR3 length: 15 amino acids. CDR3 amino acids: CASSFRGQSTGELFF. The CDR3 DNA follows: TGTGCCAGCAGCTTTAGGGGGCAGTCCACCGGGGAGCTGTTTTTT.

V is TRBV2 and J is TRBJ1-1, with D maybe TRBD1 (6 bases). With 11 bases removed from V and 1 base from J, the gap between germline ends came to 11 bases. The CDR3 is 12 amino acids. Per germline, CDR1 SNHLY and CDR2 FYNNEI. CDR3 sequence reads: CAVDRKNTEAFF. The CDR3 region has the DNA TGTGCCGTTGACAGGAAGAACACTGAAGCTTTCTTT. The variable domain in full, completed from reference TRBV2 and TRBJ1-1, reads EPEVTQTPSHQVTQMGQEVILRCVPISNHLYFYWYRQILGQKVEFLVSFYNNEISEKSEIFDDQFSVERPDGSNFTLKIRSTKLEDSAMYFCAVDRKNTEAFFGQGTRLTVV.

V and J are TRBV5-8 and TRBJ1-1; 11 bases are shared with TRBD1. Losses at the gene ends were 2 bases for V and 0 bases for J; bases not matched to a gene: 6. Germline CDR1 is SGHTS and CDR2 is YDEGEE. The CDR3 is 17 amino acids. CDR3 sequence reads: CASSFRTGGLMNTEAFF. In nucleotides, the CDR3 is TGTGCCAGCAGCTTTCGGACAGGGGGCCTAATGAACACTGAAGCTTTCTTT.

The chain couples TRBV6-6 to TRBJ2-7; 10 nucleotides match TRBD1. Germline CDR1 and CDR2: MNHNY and SVGAGI (reference sequence). J lost 5 bases, V lost 2 bases, and 9 bases had no gene match. The CDR3 sequence is 16 residues long. CDR3 coding DNA: TGTGCCAGCAGTTACCCGAACGACAGGGGGCGGAACGAGCAGTACTTC. The encoded protein is CASSYPNDRGRNEQYF.

Written as DNA, the CDR3 is TGTGCCTGGAGTACGGGACAGGGGGCCTATGGCTACACCTTC. Amino acids: CAWSTGQGAYGYTF. The chain uses TRBV30 and TRBJ1-2; TRBD1 agrees at 12 bases. This CDR3 is built from 14 residues. With V trimmed by 2 bases and J by 4 bases, 2 bases remained unmatched. Germline loops: CDR1 GTSNPN, CDR2 SVGIG (reference sequence).